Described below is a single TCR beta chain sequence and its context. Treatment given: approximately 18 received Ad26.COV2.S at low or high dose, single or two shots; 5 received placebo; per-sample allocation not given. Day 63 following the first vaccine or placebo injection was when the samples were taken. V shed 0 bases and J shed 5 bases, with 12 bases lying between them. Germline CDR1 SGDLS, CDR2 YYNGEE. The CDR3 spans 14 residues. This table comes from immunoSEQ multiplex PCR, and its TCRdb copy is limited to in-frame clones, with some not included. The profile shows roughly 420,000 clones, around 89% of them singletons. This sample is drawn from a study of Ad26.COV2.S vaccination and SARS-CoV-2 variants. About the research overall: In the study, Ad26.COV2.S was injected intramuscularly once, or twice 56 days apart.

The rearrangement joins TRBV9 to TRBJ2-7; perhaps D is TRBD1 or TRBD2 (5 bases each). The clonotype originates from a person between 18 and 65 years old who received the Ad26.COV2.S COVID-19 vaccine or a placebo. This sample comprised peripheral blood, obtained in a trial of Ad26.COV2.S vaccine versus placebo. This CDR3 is CASSVGDRWHEQYF. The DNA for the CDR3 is TGTGCCAGCAGCGTAGGGGACCGCTGGCACGAGCAGTACTTC.